This T cell receptor beta chain was recorded in a study of T cell changes during pregnancy in multiple sclerosis. The CDR3 consists of 16 residues. Trimming removed 5 bases from V and 7 bases from J; junction bases left unmatched: 13. Libraries were prepared by immunoSEQ multiplex PCR; TCRdb keeps only in-frame clonotypes and omits some of them. Of fewer than 70,000 clones listed, roughly 92% are singletons. The receptor was derived from a female donor in good health, enrolled as a control in a pregnancy study. The specimen comprised CD8+ T cells from peripheral blood mononuclear cells, sampled in the third trimester of pregnancy. The chain employs TRBV5-3 and TRBJ1-4; TRBD1 agrees at 8 bases. TRBV5-3 is placed among ORFs of uncertain function. DNA for the CDR3: TGTGCCAGAAGTCCAGAAACCGACAGGGGATTTGAAAAACTGTTTTTT. Translating it yields CARSPETDRGFEKLFF.